Sequencing of this T cell receptor beta chain was carried out in a study of blood T cell repertoires in COVID-19. V was pared by 3 bases and J by 4 bases, with 13 bases between. From germline, CDR1 is SGHRS and CDR2 YFSETQ. The CDR3 has 14 amino acids. Per the study methods: Reference gene primer amplification gave nucleated cell count estimates. This table comes from immunoSEQ multiplex PCR, and its TCRdb copy is limited to in-frame clones, with some not included. V, J and clone size are taken as reported in that table, and D and trimming were inferred from the DNA itself. The sample carries approximately 210,000 clones, about 90% recorded once.

Sequenced material: PBMCs or T cells enriched from blood (not recorded which). The TCR was taken from a woman in her 30s who had recovered from COVID-19. The chain links TRBV5-1 to TRBJ1-1; no firm D call. The CDR3 here is CASSSRVGGTEAFF. The CDR3 DNA sequence: TGCGCCAGCAGCTCCCGGGTTGGAGGCACTGAAGCTTTCTTT.